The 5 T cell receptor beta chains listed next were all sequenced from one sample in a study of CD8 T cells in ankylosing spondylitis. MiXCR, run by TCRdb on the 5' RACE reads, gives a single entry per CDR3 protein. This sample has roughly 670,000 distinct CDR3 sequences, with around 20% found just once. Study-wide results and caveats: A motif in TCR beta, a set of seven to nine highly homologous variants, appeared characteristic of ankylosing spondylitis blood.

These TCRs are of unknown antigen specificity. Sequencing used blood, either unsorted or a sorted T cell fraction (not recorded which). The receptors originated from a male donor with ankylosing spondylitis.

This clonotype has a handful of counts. In nucleotides, the CDR3 is TGTGCCAGCAGTCCCCGAGGGGAAAATTCACCCCTCCACTTT. Translating it yields CASSPRGENSPLHF. This chain links TRBV27 with TRBJ1-6; maybe TRBD1 (5 bases). The V gene's germline CDR1 is MNHEY and CDR2 SMNVEV (reference sequence). V was clipped by 5 bases and J by 7 bases, with 12 bases between them. This CDR3 is built from 14 residues.

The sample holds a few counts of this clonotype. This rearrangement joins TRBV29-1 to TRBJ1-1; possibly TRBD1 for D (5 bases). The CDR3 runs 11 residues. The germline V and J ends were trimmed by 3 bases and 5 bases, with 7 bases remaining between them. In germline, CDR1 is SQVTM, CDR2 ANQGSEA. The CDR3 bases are TGCAGCGTTGAGTGGGGGACTGAAGCTTTCTTT. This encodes CSVEWGTEAFF.

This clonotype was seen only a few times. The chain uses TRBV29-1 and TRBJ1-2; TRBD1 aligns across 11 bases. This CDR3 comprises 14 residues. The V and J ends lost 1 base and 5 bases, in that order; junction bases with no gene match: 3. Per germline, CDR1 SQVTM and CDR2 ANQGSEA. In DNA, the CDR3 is TGCAGCGTTGAAGGGGACAGGGGGGCTTATGGCTACACCTTC. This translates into CSVEGDRGAYGYTF. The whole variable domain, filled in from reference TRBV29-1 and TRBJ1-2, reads SAVISQKPSRDICQRGTSLTIQCQVDSQVTMMFWYRQQPGQSLTLIATANQGSEATYESGFVIDKFPISRPNLTFSTLTVSNMSPEDSSIYLCSVEGDRGAYGYTFGSGTRLTVV.

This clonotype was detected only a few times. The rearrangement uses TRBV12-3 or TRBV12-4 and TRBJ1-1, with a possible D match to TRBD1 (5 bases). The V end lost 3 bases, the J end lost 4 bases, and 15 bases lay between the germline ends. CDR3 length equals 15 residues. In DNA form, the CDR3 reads TGTGCCAGCAGTTTTGGCGCAGGGAGGTTCACTGAAGCTTTCTTT. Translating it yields CASSFGAGRFTEAFF.

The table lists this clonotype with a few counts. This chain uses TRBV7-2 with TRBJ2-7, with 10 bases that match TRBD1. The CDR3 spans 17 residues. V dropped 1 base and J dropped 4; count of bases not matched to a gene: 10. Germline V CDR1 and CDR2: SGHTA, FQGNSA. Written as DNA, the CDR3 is TGTGCCAGCAGCTTAGGAAGCGGGACAGGGGCCCAATACGAGCAGTACTTC. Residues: CASSLGSGTGAQYEQYF.